This T cell receptor beta chain originates from a study of PD-1 blockade in classical Hodgkin lymphoma. Study-wide points: TCR diversity rose significantly by C4D1 in CD4+ but not CD8+ cells.

Assay used: immunoSEQ multiplex PCR; TCRdb lists only in-frame clones, some missing. This table holds about 12,000 clones, around 85% found once. CDR1 SGHKS and CDR2 YYEKEE come from the germline V gene (reference sequence). This CDR3 comprises 13 residues. Every patient was affected by relapse after autologous stem cell transplantation, while exposure to brentuximab vedotin was not uniform. Purification of CD4+ T cells from thawed PBMCs was achieved by magnetic negative selection. Complete response, partial response or progressive disease made up the best responses. Of note for this clone: What it binds is unknown. Its ends do not fully match the called genes, so a read error is possible.

This chain uses TRBV5-5 with TRBJ2-7; D perhaps matches TRBD1 (6 bases). The sequence derives from a human donor with classical Hodgkin lymphoma. Sequences were derived from CD4+ T cells from blood, sampled at baseline. This chain's CDR3 is CASSLAVDRTPDF. CDR3 sequence (DNA): TGTGCCAGCAGCTTGGCCGTTGACAGGACTCCTGACTTC.